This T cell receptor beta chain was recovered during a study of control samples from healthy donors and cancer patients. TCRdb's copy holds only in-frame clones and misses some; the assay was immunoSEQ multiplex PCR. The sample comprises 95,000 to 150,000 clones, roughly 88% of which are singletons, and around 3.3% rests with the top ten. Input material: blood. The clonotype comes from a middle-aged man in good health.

The CDR3 nucleotides are TGTGCCAGCAGCAGCGGGATAGCCAAAAACATTCAGTACTTC. Amino acid sequence: CASSSGIAKNIQYF. The chain recombines TRBV7-7 with TRBJ2-4; the match to TRBD2 covers 7 bases. The J segment lost 0 bases and the V segment lost 5 bases, leaving 1 base of the junction unmatched. In germline, CDR1 is SSHAT, CDR2 FNYEAQ (reference sequence). The CDR3 has 14 amino acids.